These 27 T cell receptor beta chains originate from one sample sequenced in a study of cytomegalovirus exposure and HLA in healthy donors. The PCR made use of 60 Vbeta and 13 Jbeta primers. Here immunoSEQ multiplex PCR was the method, and the copy in TCRdb shows in-frame clones only, minus some. The sample consists of 99,000 or so clones, 78% of them appearing once. Sequencing used PBMCs. Source of these receptors: a man between 25 and 39 years old in good health and CMV-seronegative.

The chain employs TRBV6-6 and TRBJ2-7; D is perhaps TRBD1 (6 bases). Germline loops: CDR1 MNHNY, CDR2 SVGAGI (reference sequence). V dropped 8 bases and J dropped 4 bases, with 12 bases sitting between them. CDR3 size: 12 residues. This CDR3 is CASGDTGYEQYF. In DNA form, the CDR3 reads TGTGCCAGCGGTGACACAGGGTACGAGCAGTACTTC.

The chain is built from TRBV5-4 and TRBJ1-2, with TRBD1 identical over 9 bases. From germline, CDR1 is SGHNT and CDR2 YYREEE (reference sequence). Trimming took 0 bases from V and 2 from J; bases not matched to a gene: 5. The CDR3 is made up of 16 amino acids. Here the CDR3 reads CASSLAQGARNYGYTF. The CDR3 DNA follows: TGTGCCAGCAGCTTGGCACAGGGGGCGCGGAACTATGGCTACACCTTC.

The rearrangement links TRBV29-1 to TRBJ2-3; 7 bases align to TRBD1. The CDR3 is 13 amino acids. CDR1 SQVTM and CDR2 ANQGSEA come from the germline V gene. Trimming took 6 bases from V and 2 from J; bases not matched to a gene: 5. The CDR3 loop reads CSVRGQHTDTQYF. The CDR3 region has the DNA TGCAGCGTCCGGGGACAGCACACAGATACGCAGTATTTT.

This clone turned up a few times. The chain employs TRBV11-2 and TRBJ2-5; tentative D call: TRBD1 (6 bases). This CDR3 is 14 amino acids long. Trimming removed 2 bases at V and 2 bases at J, with 9 bases between. Per germline, CDR1 SGHAT and CDR2 FQNNGV. The CDR3 nucleotides are TGTGCCAGCAGCTTAAGGACAGAACAAGAGACCCAGTACTTC. This codes for CASSLRTEQETQYF.

The chain is built from TRBV7-6 and TRBJ2-1; 8 bases line up with TRBD1. The CDR3 extends over 12 amino acids. V gave up 8 bases and J gave up 6 bases; unmatched junction bases: 3. In germline, CDR1 is SGHVS, CDR2 FNYEAQ. The CDR3 here is CASEDRVNEQFF. Written as DNA, the CDR3 is TGTGCCAGCGAGGACAGGGTCAATGAGCAGTTCTTC.

This chain connects TRBV29-1 to TRBJ2-7; 8 bases align to TRBD1. CDR1 is SQVTM and CDR2 is ANQGSEA in the germline V gene. The CDR3 sequence is 12 residues long. V lost 5 bases and J lost 5; bases outside the gene matches: 5. CDR3 residues: CSVYRGDHEQYF. CDR3 coding DNA: TGCAGCGTTTACAGGGGGGACCACGAGCAGTACTTC.

This rearrangement joins TRBV28 to TRBJ2-7, with TRBD1 identical over 10 bases. V shed 6 bases and J 3 bases; nucleotides not matched to a gene: 5. The CDR3 is made up of 14 amino acids. CDR1 MDHEN and CDR2 SYDVKM come from the germline V gene. The CDR3 DNA is TGTGCCAGCAGGGGGGGACAGGGGCTCTACGAGCAGTACTTC. This codes for CASRGGQGLYEQYF.

The rearrangement uses TRBV30 and TRBJ1-1; tentative D call: TRBD1 (6 bases). V was clipped by 5 bases and J by 3 bases, with 13 bases between them. In germline, CDR1 is GTSNPN, CDR2 SVGIG (reference sequence). The CDR3 contains 13 residues. The CDR3 loop reads CAWQQTGDTEAFF. For the CDR3, the DNA is TGTGCCTGGCAACAGACAGGAGACACTGAAGCTTTCTTT.

This clone was detected only once. This rearrangement joins TRBV6-5 to TRBJ2-2; a weak D match, TRBD1 (8 bases). This CDR3 has 16 residues. Germline V gives CDR1 MNHEY, CDR2 SVGAGI. V shed 2 bases and J shed 5 bases, with 15 bases lying between them. The CDR3 here is CASSYQDRGGTGELFF. The DNA for the CDR3 is TGTGCCAGCAGTTACCAAGACAGGGGAGGGACCGGGGAGCTGTTTTTT.

J is TRBJ1-2 and V is TRBV9; 10 bases line up with TRBD1. This CDR3 has 17 amino acids. Germline CDR1 SGDLS, CDR2 YYNGEE. Germline trimming cut 3 bases from V and 4 bases from J; bases unmatched to any gene: 12. In nucleotides, the CDR3 is TGTGCCAGCAGCGGGACGATCGACAGGGGGCGACTCTATGGCTACACCTTC. Residues: CASSGTIDRGRLYGYTF.

This clone was seen more than once but under ten times. This rearrangement joins TRBV20-1 to TRBJ2-7; D perhaps matches TRBD1 (5 bases). V was pared by 5 bases and J by 2 bases, with 7 bases between. The CDR3 length is 11 residues. Germline values: CDR1 DFQATT, CDR2 SNEGSKA (reference sequence). The CDR3 loop is CSAPDTYEQYF. The CDR3 nucleotides read TGCAGTGCTCCGGACACCTACGAGCAGTACTTC.

In DNA form, the CDR3 reads TGTGCCAGCAGCCCCAACCGCAGGAGGCACGAGCAGTACTTC. It specifies CASSPNRRRHEQYF. The chain has TRBV11-2 and TRBJ2-7; a weak D match, TRBD2 (5 bases). Germline-derived CDR1 and CDR2 are SGHAT and FQNNGV. The length of the CDR3 is 14 residues. V lost 5 bases to trimming and J lost 5 bases, with 16 bases between them. The full variable domain, in which reference TRBV11-2 and TRBJ2-7 provide the parts outside the CDR3, is EAGVAQSPRYKIIEKRQSVAFWCNPISGHATLYWYQQILGQGPKLLIQFQNNGVVDDSQLPKDRFSAERLKGVDSTLKIQPAKLEDSAVYLCASSPNRRRHEQYFGPGTRLTVT.

The chain combines TRBV9 with TRBJ2-5, with TRBD2 identical over 8 bases. The CDR3 runs to 15 residues. J gave up 4 bases and V 0 bases, and 5 bases lay outside the gene matches. CDR1 is SGDLS and CDR2 is YYNGEE in the germline V gene. This CDR3 is CASSVVPGGRETQYF. The CDR3 nucleotides read TGTGCCAGCAGCGTAGTTCCGGGGGGGAGAGAGACCCAGTACTTC.

The rearrangement links TRBV14 to TRBJ2-3; 7 bases map to TRBD2. The CDR3 spans 18 residues. Germline-derived CDR1 and CDR2 are SGHDN and FVKESK. V lost 1 base and J lost 2; bases outside the gene matches: 12. The CDR3 reads CASSQVVLRAGNTDTQYF. CDR3 coding DNA: TGTGCCAGCAGCCAAGTCGTCCTTCGAGCGGGGAACACAGATACGCAGTATTTT. The variable domain in full, with the rest retrieved from reference TRBV14 and TRBJ2-3, is EAGVTQFPSHSVIEKGQTVTLRCDPISGHDNLYWYRRVMGKEIKFLLHFVKESKQDESGMPNNRFLAERTGGTYSTLKVQPAELEDSGVYFCASSQVVLRAGNTDTQYFGPGTRLTVL.

Regarding this clone: A read error may produce the germline difference seen at one junction end. Within the sample, other DNA sequences also encode this same CDR3. The chain links TRBV2 to TRBJ2-3; maybe TRBD2 (5 bases). Germline values: CDR1 SNHLY, CDR2 FYNNEI. This CDR3 has 17 residues. The CDR3 loop is CASSDSGSGIPTDTQYF. DNA of the CDR3: TGTGCTAGCAGTGATTCGGGAAGCGGTATCCCCACAGATACGCAGTATTTT.

This clone was seen once. The chain recombines TRBV28 with TRBJ2-7; 13 bases are a match to TRBD2. This CDR3 contains 16 residues. Germline V CDR1 and CDR2: MDHEN, SYDVKM. J was trimmed by 4 bases and V by 5 bases; bases with no gene match: 8. The CDR3 protein is CASSRTSGRVRYEQYF. As DNA, the CDR3 is TGTGCCAGCAGTCGAACTAGCGGGAGGGTCCGGTACGAGCAGTACTTC.

The chain links TRBV4-1 to TRBJ2-7; 11 bases match TRBD2. The CDR3 is made up of 18 amino acids. Germline CDR1 and CDR2: MGHRA and YSYEKL. V lost 1 base and J lost 0; bases outside the gene matches: 8. CDR3 sequence reads: CASSQGPGLAESSYEQYF. The CDR3 bases are TGCGCCAGCAGCCAAGGCCCGGGACTAGCGGAGAGCTCCTACGAGCAGTACTTC.

The V gene is TRBV2, the J gene TRBJ2-6; D gene unclear. The CDR3 covers 15 residues. CDR1 SNHLY and CDR2 FYNNEI come from the germline V gene. V was pared by 7 bases and J by 4 bases, with 14 bases between. As DNA, the CDR3 is TGTGCCAGCACTCTAGGCGGCTCCGGGGCCAACGTCCTGACTTTC. Its translation is CASTLGGSGANVLTF.

This clone was detected only a few times. The chain joins TRBV9 to TRBJ1-2; TRBD1 matches at 7 bases. Germline assignment: CDR1 SGDLS and CDR2 YYNGEE. The V gene end was trimmed by 4 bases and the J gene end by 6 bases; junction bases not matched to a gene: 9. This CDR3 is 14 amino acids long. DNA of the CDR3: TGTGCCAGCAGCAAGACGACAGGGATGGATGGCTACACCTTC. Protein sequence: CASSKTTGMDGYTF. Filled out from reference TRBV9 and TRBJ1-2, the complete variable domain reads DSGVTQTPKHLITATGQRVTLRCSPRSGDLSVYWYQQSLDQGLQFLIQYYNGEERAKGNILERFSAQQFPDLHSELNLSSLELGDSALYFCASSKTTGMDGYTFGSGTRLTVV.

The chain carries TRBV19 and TRBJ1-1; the match to TRBD1 covers 8 bases. V was pared by 3 bases and J by 7 bases, with 13 bases of the junction left unmatched. Germline V gene lookup returns CDR1 LNHDA and CDR2 SQIVND (reference sequence). The CDR3 is made up of 16 amino acids. The CDR3 coding sequence is TGTGCCAGTAGTATCGACGCGGACAGGGTATTGATTGAAGCTTTCTTT. Protein sequence: CASSIDADRVLIEAFF.

This clone turned up a few times. The J gene is TRBJ2-5, the V gene TRBV4-1; TRBD2 matches at 10 bases. Germline V gives CDR1 MGHRA, CDR2 YSYEKL. V trimming: 2 bases; J trimming: 5 bases; junction bases outside the gene matches: 11. CDR3 size: 17 residues. Written as DNA, the CDR3 is TGCGCCAGCAGCCAACCCGTTCTCGCTAGCGGGAGTGAGACCCAGTACTTC. This codes for CASSQPVLASGSETQYF.

This chain links TRBV5-4 with TRBJ1-2; D may be TRBD1 (6 bases). CDR1 is SGHNT, CDR2 YYREEE, per germline (reference sequence). The CDR3 has 13 residues. V was trimmed by 6 bases and J by 8 bases, leaving 17 bases between them. The CDR3 nucleotides are TGTGCCAGCACCCCCGGGGGGCACGGGGGCTACACCTTC. It is translated as CASTPGGHGGYTF.

The V call is TRBV5-6, the J call TRBJ1-2, with 10 bases lining up with TRBD1. V trimming: 5 bases; J trimming: 4 bases; junction bases outside the gene matches: 5. The CDR3 contains 14 residues. CDR1 is SGHDT and CDR2 is YYEEEE in the germline V gene. CDR3 bases: TGTGCCAGCAGAAGAGGGACAGGGGTCTATGGCTACACCTTC. It codes for CASRRGTGVYGYTF.

As for this clone: The germline gene is not matched at one end of the junction; a read error may be the cause. The rearrangement joins TRBV5-1 to TRBJ2-7; 11 bases are a match to TRBD2. CDR3 size: 15 residues. In germline, CDR1 is SGHRS, CDR2 YFSETQ. CDR3 nucleotide sequence: TGCGCCGGCAGCTCCGGGACTAGCGGAGCCTACGAGCAGTACTTC. Its protein product is CAGSSGTSGAYEQYF.

In its sample, this clone was seen a few times. V is TRBV11-2 and J is TRBJ1-3; D is undetermined. The CDR3 is made up of 14 amino acids. Germline-derived CDR1 and CDR2 are SGHAT and FQNNGV. V shed 1 base and J shed 5 bases, with 9 bases lying between them. CDR3 residues: CASSLVRGRNTIYF. CDR3 bases: TGTGCCAGCAGCTTAGTCCGGGGAAGAAACACCATATATTTT.

V usage is TRBV4-3 and J usage is TRBJ2-5; D gene ambiguous. V lost 1 base and J lost 2, with 8 bases in between. CDR3 size: 14 residues. Germline assignment: CDR1 LGHNA and CDR2 YSLEER. The CDR3: CASSQVGQQETQYF. CDR3 coding DNA: TGCGCCAGCAGCCAAGTTGGCCAGCAAGAGACCCAGTACTTC.

This clone appeared many times. The chain has TRBV6-5 and TRBJ2-3; D is ambiguous. Trimming left V 5 bases short and J 4 bases short, with 10 bases between. The V gene's germline CDR1 is MNHEY and CDR2 SVGAGI. The CDR3 consists of 13 residues. The CDR3 protein is CASSDLAADTQYF. CDR3 DNA sequence: TGTGCCAGCAGTGACCTGGCGGCAGATACGCAGTATTTT.